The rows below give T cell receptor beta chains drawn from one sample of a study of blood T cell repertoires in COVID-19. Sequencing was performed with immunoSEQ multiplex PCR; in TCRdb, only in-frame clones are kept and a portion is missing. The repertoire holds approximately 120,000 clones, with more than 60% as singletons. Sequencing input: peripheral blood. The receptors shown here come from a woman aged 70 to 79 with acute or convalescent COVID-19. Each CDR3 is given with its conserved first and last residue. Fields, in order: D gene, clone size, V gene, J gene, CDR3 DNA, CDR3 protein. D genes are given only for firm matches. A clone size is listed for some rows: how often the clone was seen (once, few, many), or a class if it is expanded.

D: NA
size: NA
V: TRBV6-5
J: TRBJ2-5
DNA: TGTGCCAGCACGGACAGCCAAGAGACCCAGTACTTC
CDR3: CASTDSQETQYF

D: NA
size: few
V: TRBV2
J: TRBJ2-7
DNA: TGTGCCAGCAGTGAACAGGGGTACGAGCAGTACTTC
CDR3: CASSEQGYEQYF

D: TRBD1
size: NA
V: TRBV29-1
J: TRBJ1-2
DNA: TGCAGCGTCGGTATACCTACAGGGGGCGGGGGCTACACCTTC
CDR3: CSVGIPTGGGGYTF

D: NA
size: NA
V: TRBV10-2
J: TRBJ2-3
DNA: TGCGCCAGCAGTGAGTCTTCTAGCGCTCCGCAGTATTTT
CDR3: CASSESSSAPQYF

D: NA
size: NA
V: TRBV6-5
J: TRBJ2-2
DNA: TGTGCCAGCAGTTTACTTGCCGGGGAGCTGTTTTTT
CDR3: CASSLLAGELFF

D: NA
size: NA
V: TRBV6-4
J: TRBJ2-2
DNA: TGTGCCAGCAGTGAGGAATTGGGGAGCGGGGAGCTGTTTTTT
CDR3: CASSEELGSGELFF

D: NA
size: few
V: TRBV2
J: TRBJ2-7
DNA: TGTGCCAGCAGTGGGGCCCTGCCCTACGAGCAGTACTTC
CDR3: CASSGALPYEQYF

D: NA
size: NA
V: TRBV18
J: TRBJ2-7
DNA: TGTGCCAGCTCACCCCCTAACAGCTACGAGCAGTACTTC
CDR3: CASSPPNSYEQYF

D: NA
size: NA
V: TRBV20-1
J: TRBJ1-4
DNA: TGCAGTGCTAGTTTCGGGAATCTTAATGAAAAACTGTTTTTT
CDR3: CSASFGNLNEKLFF

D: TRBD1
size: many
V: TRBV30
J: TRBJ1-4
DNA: TGTGCCTGGAGTGTGGGACAGGGGAATGAAAAACTGTTTTTT
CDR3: CAWSVGQGNEKLFF

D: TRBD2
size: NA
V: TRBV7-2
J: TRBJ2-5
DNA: TGTGCCAGCAGTCCCGCCCTAGCGGGTGGGGAGACCCAGTACTTC
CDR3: CASSPALAGGETQYF

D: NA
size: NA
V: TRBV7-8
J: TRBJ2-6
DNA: TGTGCCAGCAGCTCATGGGCCTCTGGGGCCAACGTCCTGACTTTC
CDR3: CASSSWASGANVLTF

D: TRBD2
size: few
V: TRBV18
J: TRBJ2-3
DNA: TGTGCCAGCTCACCAAGTATTTGGACTAGCAGCACAGATACGCAGTATTTT
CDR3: CASSPSIWTSSTDTQYF

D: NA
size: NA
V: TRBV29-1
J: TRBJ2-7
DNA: TGCAGCGTTGATGACGGACTTAGAGCTTACTTC
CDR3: CSVDDGLRAYF

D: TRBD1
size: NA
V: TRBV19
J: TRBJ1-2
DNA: TGTGCCAGTAGTGCCGGGACAGGGGGCGGCTATGGCTACACCTTC
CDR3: CASSAGTGGGYGYTF

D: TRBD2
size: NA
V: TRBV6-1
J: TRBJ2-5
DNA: TGTGCCAGCAGTGAAACGAAGCGGGGTCAAGAGACCCAGTACTTC
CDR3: CASSETKRGQETQYF

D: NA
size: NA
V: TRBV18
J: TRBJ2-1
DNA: TGTGCCAGCTCACCAATTTTGGGGGCGGTAAATGAGCAGTTCTTC
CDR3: CASSPILGAVNEQFF

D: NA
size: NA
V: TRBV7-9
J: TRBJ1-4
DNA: TGTGCCAGCAGCGGGGCGGTGGGGTTTCAGGAAAAACTGTTTTTT
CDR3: CASSGAVGFQEKLFF

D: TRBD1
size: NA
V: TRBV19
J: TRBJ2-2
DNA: TGTGCCAGTAGTACTTTCCCCGGGACAGGGCCCACCGGGGAGCTGTTTTTT
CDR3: CASSTFPGTGPTGELFF

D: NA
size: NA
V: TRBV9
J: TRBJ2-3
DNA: TGTGCCAGCAGCGTAGGTCAGAAGTTTACAGATACGCAGTATTTT
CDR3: CASSVGQKFTDTQYF

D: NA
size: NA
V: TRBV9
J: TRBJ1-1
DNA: TGTGCCAGCAGCGTAGGGGGACTCTCGAACACTGAAGCTTTCTTT
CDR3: CASSVGGLSNTEAFF

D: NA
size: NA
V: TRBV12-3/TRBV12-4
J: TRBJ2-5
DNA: TGTGCCAGCAGTTTCCTATACCAAGAGACCCAGTACTTC
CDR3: CASSFLYQETQYF

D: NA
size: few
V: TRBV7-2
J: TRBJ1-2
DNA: TGTGCCAGCAGCCCGAGCGGGGTCGGGGGGTATGCCTACACCTTC
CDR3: CASSPSGVGGYAYTF

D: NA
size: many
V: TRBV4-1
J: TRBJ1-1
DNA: TGCGCCAGCAGCCAAGATCGGGGGAACACTGAAGCTTTCTTT
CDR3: CASSQDRGNTEAFF

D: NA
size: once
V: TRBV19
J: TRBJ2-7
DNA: TGTGCCAGTAGTGGCCCCGCCTACGAGCAGTACTTC
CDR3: CASSGPAYEQYF

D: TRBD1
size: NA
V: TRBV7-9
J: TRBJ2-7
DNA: TGTGCCAGCAGCTCGGGGACAGACTCCTACGAGCAGTACTTC
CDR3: CASSSGTDSYEQYF

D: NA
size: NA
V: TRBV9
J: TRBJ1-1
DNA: TGTGCCAGCAGCGCACAGGGAGCGAACACTGAAGCTTTCTTT
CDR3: CASSAQGANTEAFF

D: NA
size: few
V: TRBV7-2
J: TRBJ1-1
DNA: TGTGCCAAGACACCGCGGGCCACTGAAGCTTTCTTT
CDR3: CAKTPRATEAFF

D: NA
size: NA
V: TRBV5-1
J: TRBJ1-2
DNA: TGCGCCAGCAGCTTGGACAGGGATGGCTACACCTTC
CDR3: CASSLDRDGYTF

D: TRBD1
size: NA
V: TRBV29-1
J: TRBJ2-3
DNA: TGCAGCGTTGGACAGGGCTGGGCAGATACGCAGTATTTT
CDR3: CSVGQGWADTQYF

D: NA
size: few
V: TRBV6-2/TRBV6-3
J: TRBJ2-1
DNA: TGTGCCAGCAGTTACAACCCCAACCTCCCCGCAGGAGGGGTAAATGAGCAGTTCTTC
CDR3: CASSYNPNLPAGGVNEQFF

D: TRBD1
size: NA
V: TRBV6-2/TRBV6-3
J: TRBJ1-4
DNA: TGTGCCAGCAGTTCACCGGGACAGGGAGAAAAACTGTTTTTT
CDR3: CASSSPGQGEKLFF

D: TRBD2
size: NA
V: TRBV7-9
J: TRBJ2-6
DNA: TGTGCCAGCAGCTTAAAACTAGCGGTGTCCTCTGGGGCCAACGTCCTGACTTTC
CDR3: CASSLKLAVSSGANVLTF

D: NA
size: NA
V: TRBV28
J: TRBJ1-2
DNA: TGTGCCAGCAGTACAGGATATGGCTACACCTTC
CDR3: CASSTGYGYTF

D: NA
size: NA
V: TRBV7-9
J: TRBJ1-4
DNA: TGTGCCAGCAGCTTAACAGAGAGTGAAAAACTGTTTTTT
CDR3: CASSLTESEKLFF

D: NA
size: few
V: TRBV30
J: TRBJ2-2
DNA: TGTGCCGGTCGGAGGCTCACCGGGGAGCTGTTTTTT
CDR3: CAGRRLTGELFF

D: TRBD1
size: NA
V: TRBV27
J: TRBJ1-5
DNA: TGTGCCAGCAGTTACAGGGGTCGGGGCAATCAGCCCCAGCATTTT
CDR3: CASSYRGRGNQPQHF

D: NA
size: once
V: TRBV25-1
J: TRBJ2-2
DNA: TGTGCCAGCAGTGTGCTTCCCGAACGGAGCGGGGAGCTGTTTTTT
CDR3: CASSVLPERSGELFF

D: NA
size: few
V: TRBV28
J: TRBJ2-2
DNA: TGTGCCAGCAGTTTATCTACCCCCACCGGGGAGCTGTTTTTT
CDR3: CASSLSTPTGELFF

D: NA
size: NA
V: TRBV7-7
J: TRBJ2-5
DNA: TGTGCTAGCAGTATTAGCACACGCCAGACCCAGTACTTC
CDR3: CASSISTRQTQYF

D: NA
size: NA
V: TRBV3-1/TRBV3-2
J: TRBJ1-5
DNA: TGTGCCAGCAGCCAGGGGCAGGTCCTTAGCAATCAGCCCCAGCATTTT
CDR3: CASSQGQVLSNQPQHF

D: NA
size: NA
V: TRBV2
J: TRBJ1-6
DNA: TGTGCCAGCAGTGGAGATTATAATTCACCCCTCCACTTT
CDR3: CASSGDYNSPLHF

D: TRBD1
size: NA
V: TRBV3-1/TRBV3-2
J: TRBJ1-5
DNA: TGTGCCAGCAGCCGAAGACAGGGCTATCAGCCCCAGCATTTT
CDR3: CASSRRQGYQPQHF

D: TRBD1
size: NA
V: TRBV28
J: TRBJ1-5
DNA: TGTGCCAGCAGCCTCCACAGGGGCGATAGCAATCAGCCCCAGCATTTT
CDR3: CASSLHRGDSNQPQHF

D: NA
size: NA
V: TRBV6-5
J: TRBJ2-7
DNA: TGTGCCAGCAGACGCGGGCAGCTGAGCTCCTACGAGCAGTACTTC
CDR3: CASRRGQLSSYEQYF

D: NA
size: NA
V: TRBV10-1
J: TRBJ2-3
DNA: TGCGCCAGCAGTGGAACCGGGGGGCACGGAACGCAGTATTTT
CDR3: CASSGTGGHGTQYF

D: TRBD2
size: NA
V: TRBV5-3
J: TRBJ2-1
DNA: TGTGCCAGAAGCTCGGGAGGGAGCGGGAGGCAGGGCAATGAGCAGTTCTTC
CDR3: CARSSGGSGRQGNEQFF

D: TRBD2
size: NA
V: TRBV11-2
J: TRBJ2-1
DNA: TGTGCCAGCAGCCCAGCGGGGAACAATGAGCAGTTCTTC
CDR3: CASSPAGNNEQFF

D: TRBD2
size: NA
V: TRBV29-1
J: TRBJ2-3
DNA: TGCAGCGTTGATTTCCAGCGGGGGCAAGTAGATACGCAGTATTTT
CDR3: CSVDFQRGQVDTQYF

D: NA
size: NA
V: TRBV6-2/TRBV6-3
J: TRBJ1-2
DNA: TGTGCCAGCAGTACGACTACAGGGAGCACCGGCTACACCTTC
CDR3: CASSTTTGSTGYTF

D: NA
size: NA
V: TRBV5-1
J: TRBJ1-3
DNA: TGCGCCAGCAGCTTGCTTACAGACTCTGGAAACACCATATATTTT
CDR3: CASSLLTDSGNTIYF

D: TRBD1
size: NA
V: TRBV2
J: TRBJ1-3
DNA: TGTGCCAGCAGTGTCTCCGGACAGGGACGTGGAAACACCATATATTTT
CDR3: CASSVSGQGRGNTIYF

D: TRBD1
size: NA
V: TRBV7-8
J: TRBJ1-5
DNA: TGTGCCAGCAGCTTAGCGCTTCGGACAGGGTTTCAGCCCCAGCATTTT
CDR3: CASSLALRTGFQPQHF

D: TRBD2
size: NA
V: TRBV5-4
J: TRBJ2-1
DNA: TGTGCCAGCAGCTTCGGCGGGGGGGCCGGGAATGAGCAGTTCTTC
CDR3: CASSFGGGAGNEQFF